This T cell receptor (beta chain) was observed in a study of blood T cell repertoires in COVID-19 (dated by TCRdb to the early 2020s). Study-wide context: The collaborator samples originated in the United States, Italy and Spain and spanned the acute and convalescent phases of COVID-19. The prospective study material was composed of cDNA or gDNA derived from T cells, B-cell-depleted T cells, or PBMCs. Where available, HLA class I and class II types were taken from metadata supplied by the sample provider and were not determined by assay-based typing. Sample metadata almost always included a de-identified subject ID, COVID-19 status, age in years and sex. The repertoires were released in a freely available public database intended as a resource for research on the immune response to SARS-CoV-2. Samples were obtained from the ongoing ImmuneRACE study (first 160 participants) and from approximately 1,200 subjects provided by 6 global collaborators. Subjects who had been exposed to COVID-19, were actively infected with it, or had recovered from it provided the deeply sampled blood TCRbeta repertoires that made up the dataset. What the research found in general, with its limitations: How much clinical and demographic metadata was included differed by source and by participant, and the metadata was provided uncurated.

The immunoSEQ Assay, a bias-controlled multiplex PCR, was used to amplify TCRbeta CDR3 regions from genomic DNA. As for how the authors treated the data: The number of nucleated cells in each sample was estimated from the amplification of reference gene primers within the assay. Sequence reads were collapsed and filtered to measure the absolute abundance of every unique TCRbeta CDR3 rearrangement. For each sample, productive Simpson clonality was calculated as the square root of Simpson's diversity index over productive rearrangements. The immuneACCESS repertoire file appears here via TCRdb, limited to in-frame rearrangements. These files lack a portion of the clones; in checked studies, under half of the deficit traces to unresolved V genes, and the cause of the others is not known. The V and J calls and clone size are taken from that table; D and trimming were inferred from the DNA. Across this sample there are over 130,000 clones, with 90% seen only once. Roughly 9.6% of the sample is taken by the ten largest.

Whole blood was collected in K2EDTA tubes by collaborating institutions according to the institutions' own protocols. Collaborator samples were shipped for TCRbeta analysis as frozen whole blood, isolated PBMCs, or DNA extracted from either sample type. From its cysteine to its phenylalanine, the CDR3 spans 13 amino acids. Of all the DNA, just the CDR3 is kept, 39 bases in frame from base 1. Taken from the germline V gene, the CDR1 and CDR2 loops are SGHTA and FQGTGA. V and J lose 3 bases and 5 bases, and a span of 10 bases separates them. Concerning this clone: The antigen this receptor binds is unknown. No base quality information exists; no much larger clone differs at one position.

This TCR was recovered from a woman at least 80 years old with acute or convalescent COVID-19. The sequencing sample was made of peripheral blood. Recombination linked TRBV7-3 to TRBJ1-1; too little of a D gene remains to name it. CDR3 reads: CASSFTGETEAFF. The DNA is as follows: TGTGCCAGCAGCTTTACGGGTGAGACTGAAGCTTTCTTT.